This TCR beta chain was found in a study of T cell responses to AZD1222 COVID-19 vaccine. A remark on this clone: The antigen remains undetermined.

The CDR3 runs to 15 residues. Trimming at V came to 6 bases and at J to 3 bases, leaving 3 bases not matched to a gene. Per germline, CDR1 SGHDN and CDR2 FVKESK. Study results and caveats: Seropositive status at baseline applied to only six AZD1222 recipients. Nearly half of spike-specific TCRs reportedly target variant regions that are unmutated in the B.1.351 and B.1.1.7 variants.

Data came from immunoSEQ multiplex PCR; TCRdb stores just in-frame clones and leaves some out. The repertoire holds 150,000 to 180,000 clones, with approximately 91% as singletons. This chain uses TRBV14 with TRBJ2-1; 12 nucleotides match TRBD2. The starting material was peripheral blood, obtained after recovery from COVID-19. This receptor was taken from an adult who had recovered from COVID-19. The CDR3 DNA reads TGTGCCAGCAGTAGGACTAGCGGGGTCTACAATGAGCAGTTCTTC. Amino acid sequence: CASSRTSGVYNEQFF.